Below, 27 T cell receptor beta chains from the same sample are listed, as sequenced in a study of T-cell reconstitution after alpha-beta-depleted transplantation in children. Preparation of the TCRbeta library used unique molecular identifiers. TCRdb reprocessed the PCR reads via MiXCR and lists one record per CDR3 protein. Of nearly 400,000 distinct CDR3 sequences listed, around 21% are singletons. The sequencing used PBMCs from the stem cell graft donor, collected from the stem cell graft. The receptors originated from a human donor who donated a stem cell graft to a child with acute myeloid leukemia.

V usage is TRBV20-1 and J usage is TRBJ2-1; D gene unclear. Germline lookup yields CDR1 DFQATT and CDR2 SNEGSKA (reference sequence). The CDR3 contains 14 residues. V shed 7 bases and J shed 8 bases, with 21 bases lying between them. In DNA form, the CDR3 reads TGCAGTGTTAAACCCCATTCCCTGTACTATGAGCAGTTCTTC. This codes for CSVKPHSLYYEQFF.

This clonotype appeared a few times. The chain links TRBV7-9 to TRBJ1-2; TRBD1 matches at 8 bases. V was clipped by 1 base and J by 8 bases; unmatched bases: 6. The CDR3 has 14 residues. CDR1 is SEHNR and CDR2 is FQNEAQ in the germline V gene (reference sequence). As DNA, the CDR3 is TGTGCCAGCAGCTTAGACAGGGGGACGAGCGGCTACACCTTC. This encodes CASSLDRGTSGYTF.

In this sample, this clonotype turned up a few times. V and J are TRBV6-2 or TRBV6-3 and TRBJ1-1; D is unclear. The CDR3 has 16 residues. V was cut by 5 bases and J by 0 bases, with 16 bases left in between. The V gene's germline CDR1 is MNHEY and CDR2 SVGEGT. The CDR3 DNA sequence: TGTGCCAGCAGTCCCAGGACGGATTTTATGAACACTGAAGCTTTCTTT. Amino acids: CASSPRTDFMNTEAFF.

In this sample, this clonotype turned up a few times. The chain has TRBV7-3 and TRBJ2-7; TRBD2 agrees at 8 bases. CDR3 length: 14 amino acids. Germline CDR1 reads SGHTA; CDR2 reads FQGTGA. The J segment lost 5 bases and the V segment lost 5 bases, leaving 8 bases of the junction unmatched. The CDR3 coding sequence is TGTGCCAGCAGCAGAAGCGGGAGCGCAGACGAGCAGTACTTC. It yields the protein CASSRSGSADEQYF. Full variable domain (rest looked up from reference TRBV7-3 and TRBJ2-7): GAGVSQTPSNKVTEKGKYVELRCDPISGHTALYWYRQSLGQGPEFLIYFQGTGAADDSGLPNDRFFAVRPEGSVSTLKIQRTERGDSAVYLCASSRSGSADEQYFGPGTRLTVT.

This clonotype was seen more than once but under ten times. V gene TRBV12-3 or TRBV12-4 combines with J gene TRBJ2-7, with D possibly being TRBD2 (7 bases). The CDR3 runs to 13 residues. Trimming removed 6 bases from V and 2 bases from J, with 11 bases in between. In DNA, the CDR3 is TGTGCCAGCAGAGGGGGGGACCCCTACGAGCAGTACTTC. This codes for CASRGGDPYEQYF.

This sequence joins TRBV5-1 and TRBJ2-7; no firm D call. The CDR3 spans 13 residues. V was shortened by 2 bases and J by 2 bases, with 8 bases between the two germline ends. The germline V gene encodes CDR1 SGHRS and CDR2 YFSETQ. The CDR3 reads CASSLTDPYEQYF. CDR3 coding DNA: TGCGCCAGCAGCTTAACCGACCCCTACGAGCAGTACTTC.

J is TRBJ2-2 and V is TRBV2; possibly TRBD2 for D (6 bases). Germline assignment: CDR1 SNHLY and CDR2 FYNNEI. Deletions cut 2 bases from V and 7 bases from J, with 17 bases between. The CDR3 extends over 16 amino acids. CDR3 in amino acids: CASSEKGWEVGGELFF. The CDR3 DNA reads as TGTGCCAGCAGTGAAAAGGGTTGGGAGGTCGGCGGGGAGCTGTTTTTT.

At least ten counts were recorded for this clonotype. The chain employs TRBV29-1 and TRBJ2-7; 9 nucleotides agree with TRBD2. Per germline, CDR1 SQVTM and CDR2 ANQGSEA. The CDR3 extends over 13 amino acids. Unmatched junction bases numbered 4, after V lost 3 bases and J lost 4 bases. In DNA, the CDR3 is TGCAGCGTTGAGGCTAGCGGGATATACGAGCAGTACTTC. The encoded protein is CSVEASGIYEQYF.

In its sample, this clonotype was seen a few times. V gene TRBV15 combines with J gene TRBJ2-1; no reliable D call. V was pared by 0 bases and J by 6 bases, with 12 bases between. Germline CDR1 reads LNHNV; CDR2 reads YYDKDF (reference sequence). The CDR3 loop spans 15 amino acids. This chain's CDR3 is CATSRDRWKINEQFF. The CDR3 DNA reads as TGTGCCACCAGCAGAGATCGTTGGAAAATCAATGAGCAGTTCTTC. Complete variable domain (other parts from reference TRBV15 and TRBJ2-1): DAMVIQNPRYQVTQFGKPVTLSCSQTLNHNVMYWYQQKSSQAPKLLFHYYDKDFNNEADTPDNFQSRRPNTSFCFLDIRSPGLGDTAMYLCATSRDRWKINEQFFGPGTRLTVL.

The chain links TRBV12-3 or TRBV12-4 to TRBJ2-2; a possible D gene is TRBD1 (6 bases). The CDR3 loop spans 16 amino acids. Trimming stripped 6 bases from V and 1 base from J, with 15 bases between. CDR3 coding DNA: TGTGCCAGCAGACGGGACCTAGGGGGGAACACCGGGGAGCTGTTTTTT. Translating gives CASRRDLGGNTGELFF.

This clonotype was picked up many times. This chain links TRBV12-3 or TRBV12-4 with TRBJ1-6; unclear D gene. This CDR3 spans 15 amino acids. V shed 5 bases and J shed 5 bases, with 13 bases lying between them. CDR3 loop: CASSALTENNSPLHF. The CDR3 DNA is TGTGCCAGCAGTGCCCTAACAGAGAATAATTCACCCCTCCACTTT.

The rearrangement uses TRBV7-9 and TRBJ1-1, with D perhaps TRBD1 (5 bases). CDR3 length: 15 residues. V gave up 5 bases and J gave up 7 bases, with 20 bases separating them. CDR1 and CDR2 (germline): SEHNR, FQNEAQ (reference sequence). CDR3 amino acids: CASSPSRGTEGEAFF. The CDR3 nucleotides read TGTGCCAGCAGCCCCAGTCGGGGGACCGAGGGTGAAGCTTTCTTT.

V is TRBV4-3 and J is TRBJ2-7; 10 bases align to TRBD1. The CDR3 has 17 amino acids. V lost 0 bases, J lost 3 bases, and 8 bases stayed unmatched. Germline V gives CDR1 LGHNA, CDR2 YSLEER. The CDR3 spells CASSQEWLGDRGYEQYF. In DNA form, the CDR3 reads TGCGCCAGCAGCCAAGAGTGGTTAGGGGACAGGGGCTACGAGCAGTACTTC.

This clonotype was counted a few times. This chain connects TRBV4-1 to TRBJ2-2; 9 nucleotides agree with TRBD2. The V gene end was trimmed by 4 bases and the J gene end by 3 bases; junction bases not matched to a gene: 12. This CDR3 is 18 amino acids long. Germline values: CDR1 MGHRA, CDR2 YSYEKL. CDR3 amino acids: CASSPRGASGTDTGELFF. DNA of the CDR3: TGCGCCAGCAGCCCACGAGGGGCTAGCGGGACTGACACCGGGGAGCTGTTTTTT.

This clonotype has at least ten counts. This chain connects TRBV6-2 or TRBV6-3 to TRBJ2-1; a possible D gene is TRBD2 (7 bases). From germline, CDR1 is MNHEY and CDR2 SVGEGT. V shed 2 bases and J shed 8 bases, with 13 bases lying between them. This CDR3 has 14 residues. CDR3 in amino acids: CASSYEREGDEQFF. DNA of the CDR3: TGTGCCAGCAGTTACGAGAGGGAGGGGGATGAGCAGTTCTTC.

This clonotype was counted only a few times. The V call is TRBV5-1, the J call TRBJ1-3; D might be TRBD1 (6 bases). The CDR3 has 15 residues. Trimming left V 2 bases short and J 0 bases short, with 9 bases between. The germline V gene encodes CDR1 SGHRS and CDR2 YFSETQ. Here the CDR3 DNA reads TGCGCCAGCAGCTTTCCGGACAGCTCTGGAAACACCATATATTTT. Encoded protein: CASSFPDSSGNTIYF.

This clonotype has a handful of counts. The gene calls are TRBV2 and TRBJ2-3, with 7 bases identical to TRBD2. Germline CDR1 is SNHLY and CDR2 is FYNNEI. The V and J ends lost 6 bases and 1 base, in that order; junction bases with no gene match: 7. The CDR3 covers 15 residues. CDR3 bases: TGTGCCAGCAGACCCGGGACTATAGGCACAGATACGCAGTATTTT. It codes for CASRPGTIGTDTQYF.

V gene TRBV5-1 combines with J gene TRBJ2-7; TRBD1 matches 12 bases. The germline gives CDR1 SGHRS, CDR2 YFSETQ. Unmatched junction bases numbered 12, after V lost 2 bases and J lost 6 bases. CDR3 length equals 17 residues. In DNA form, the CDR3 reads TGCGCCAGCAGCTTTGGGACAGGGGGCGCGGAAGTCAGCGAGCAGTACTTC. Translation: CASSFGTGGAEVSEQYF.

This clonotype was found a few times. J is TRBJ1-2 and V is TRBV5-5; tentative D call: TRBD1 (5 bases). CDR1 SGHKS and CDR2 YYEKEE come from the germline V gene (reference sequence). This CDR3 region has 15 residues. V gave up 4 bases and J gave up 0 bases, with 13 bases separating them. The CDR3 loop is CASSPAGNTNYGYTF. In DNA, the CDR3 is TGTGCCAGCAGCCCTGCAGGGAATACTAACTATGGCTACACCTTC.

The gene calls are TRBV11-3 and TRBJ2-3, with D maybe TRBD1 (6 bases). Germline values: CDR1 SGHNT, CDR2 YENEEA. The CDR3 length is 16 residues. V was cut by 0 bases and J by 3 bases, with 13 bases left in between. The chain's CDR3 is CASSLDGGRFTDTQYF. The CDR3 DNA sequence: TGTGCCAGCAGCTTAGATGGGGGCAGATTTACAGATACGCAGTATTTT.

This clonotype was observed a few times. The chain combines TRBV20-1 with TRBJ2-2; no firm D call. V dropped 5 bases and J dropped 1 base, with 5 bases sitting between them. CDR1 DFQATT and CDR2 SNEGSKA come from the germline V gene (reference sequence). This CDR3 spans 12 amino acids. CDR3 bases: TGCAGTGCTGAGAAGAACACCGGGGAGCTGTTTTTT. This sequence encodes CSAEKNTGELFF.

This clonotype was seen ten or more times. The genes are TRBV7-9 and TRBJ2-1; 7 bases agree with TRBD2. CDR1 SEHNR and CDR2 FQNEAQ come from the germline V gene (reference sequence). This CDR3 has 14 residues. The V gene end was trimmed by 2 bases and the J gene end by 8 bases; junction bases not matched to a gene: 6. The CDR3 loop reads CASSLRGRGDEQFF. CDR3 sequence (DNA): TGTGCCAGCAGCTTACGCGGGAGAGGGGATGAGCAGTTCTTC.

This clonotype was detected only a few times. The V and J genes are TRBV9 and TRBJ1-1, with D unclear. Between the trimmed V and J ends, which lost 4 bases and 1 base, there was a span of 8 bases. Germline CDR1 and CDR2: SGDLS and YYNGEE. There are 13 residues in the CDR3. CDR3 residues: CASSTTPNTEAFF. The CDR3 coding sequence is TGTGCCAGCAGCACAACACCGAACACTGAAGCTTTCTTT.

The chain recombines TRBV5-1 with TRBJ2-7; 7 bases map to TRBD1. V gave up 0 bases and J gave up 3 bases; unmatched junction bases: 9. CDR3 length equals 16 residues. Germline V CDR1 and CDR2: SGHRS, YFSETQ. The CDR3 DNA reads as TGCGCCAGCAGCTTGGCCCGGGACAGTAAAATCTACGAGCAGTACTTC. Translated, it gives CASSLARDSKIYEQYF.

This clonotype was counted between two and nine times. For the CDR3, the DNA is TGTGCCAGCAGCCTATGGAGGGGCTCTGGGGCCAACGTCCTGACTTTC. It specifies CASSLWRGSGANVLTF. The chain uses TRBV3-1 and TRBJ2-6, with D possibly TRBD2 on 6 matching bases. The CDR3 covers 16 residues. Looked up from germline, CDR1 is LGHDT and CDR2 is YNNKEL (reference sequence). V dropped 4 bases and J dropped 0 bases, with 10 bases sitting between them.

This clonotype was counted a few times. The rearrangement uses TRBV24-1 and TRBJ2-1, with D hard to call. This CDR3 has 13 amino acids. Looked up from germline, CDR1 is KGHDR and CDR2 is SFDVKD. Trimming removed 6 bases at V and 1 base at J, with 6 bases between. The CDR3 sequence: CATSWGSYNEQFF. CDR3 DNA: TGTGCCACCAGTTGGGGATCCTACAATGAGCAGTTCTTC.

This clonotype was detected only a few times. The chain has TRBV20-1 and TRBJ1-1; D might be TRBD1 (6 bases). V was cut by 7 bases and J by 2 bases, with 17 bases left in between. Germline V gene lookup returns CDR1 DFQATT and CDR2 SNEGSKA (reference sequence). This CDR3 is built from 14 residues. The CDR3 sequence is CSGGRGGRNTEAFF. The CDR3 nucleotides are TGCAGTGGAGGCAGGGGTGGGAGAAACACTGAAGCTTTCTTT.